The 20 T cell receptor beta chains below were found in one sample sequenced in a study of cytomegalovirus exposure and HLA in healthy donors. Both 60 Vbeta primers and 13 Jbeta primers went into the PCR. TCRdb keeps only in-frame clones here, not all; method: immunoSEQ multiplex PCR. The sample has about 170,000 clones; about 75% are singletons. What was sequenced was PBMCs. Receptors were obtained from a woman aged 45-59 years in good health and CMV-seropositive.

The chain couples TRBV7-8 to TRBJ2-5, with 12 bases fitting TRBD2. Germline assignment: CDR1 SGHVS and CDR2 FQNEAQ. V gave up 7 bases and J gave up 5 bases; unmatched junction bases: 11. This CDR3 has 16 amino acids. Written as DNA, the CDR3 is TGTGCCAGCACCCTACCCGCTAGCGGGGGGGCTGAGACCCAGTACTTC. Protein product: CASTLPASGGAETQYF.

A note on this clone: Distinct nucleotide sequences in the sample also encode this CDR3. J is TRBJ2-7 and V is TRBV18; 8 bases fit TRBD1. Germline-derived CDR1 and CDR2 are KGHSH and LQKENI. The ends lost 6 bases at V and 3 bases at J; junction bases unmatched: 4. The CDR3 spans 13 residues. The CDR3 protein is CASSLGQGYEQYF. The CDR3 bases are TGTGCCAGCTCCCTTGGACAGGGCTACGAGCAGTACTTC.

CDR3 amino acids: CASSLVGHPKETQYF. The CDR3 DNA reads as TGCGCCAGCAGCTTGGTAGGACATCCTAAAGAGACCCAGTACTTC. The rearrangement joins TRBV5-1 to TRBJ2-5; D is perhaps TRBD1 (5 bases). Germline V gene data show CDR1 as SGHRS and CDR2 as YFSETQ. V lost 0 bases and J lost 3, with 12 bases in between. This CDR3 has 15 amino acids.

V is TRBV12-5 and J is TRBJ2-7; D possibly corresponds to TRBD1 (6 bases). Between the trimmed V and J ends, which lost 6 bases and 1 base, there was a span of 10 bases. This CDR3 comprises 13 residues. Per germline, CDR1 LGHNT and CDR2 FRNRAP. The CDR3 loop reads CASGRGQSYEQYF. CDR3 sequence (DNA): TGTGCTAGTGGCCGTGGACAGTCCTACGAGCAGTACTTC.

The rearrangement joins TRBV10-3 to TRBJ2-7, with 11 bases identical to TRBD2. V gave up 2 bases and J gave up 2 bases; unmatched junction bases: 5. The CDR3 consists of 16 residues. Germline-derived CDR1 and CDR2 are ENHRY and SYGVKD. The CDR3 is CAISEGASGGTYEQYF. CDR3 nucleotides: TGTGCCATCAGTGAGGGGGCTAGCGGGGGGACCTACGAGCAGTACTTC.

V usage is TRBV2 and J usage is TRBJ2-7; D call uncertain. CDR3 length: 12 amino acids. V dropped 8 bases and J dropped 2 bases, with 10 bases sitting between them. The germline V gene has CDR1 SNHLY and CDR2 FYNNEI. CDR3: CASGLLAYEQYF. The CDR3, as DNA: TGTGCCAGCGGTCTATTGGCCTACGAGCAGTACTTC.

The CDR3 nucleotides read TGTGCCAGCAGCCCGGGACTAGCGGGGTCGGAGACCCAGTACTTC. Its translation: CASSPGLAGSETQYF. The rearrangement links TRBV7-7 to TRBJ2-5, with 13 nucleotides matching TRBD2. Germline-derived CDR1 and CDR2 are SSHAT and FNYEAQ (reference sequence). The CDR3 consists of 15 residues. Trimming removed 5 bases from V and 5 bases from J; junction bases left unmatched: 5.

CDR3 sequence: CAWSRGGANGNTIYF. The CDR3 coding sequence is TGTGCCTGGAGCCGGGGGGGGGCTAACGGAAACACCATATATTTT. The chain carries TRBV30 and TRBJ1-3; TRBD1 might be the D (6 bases). The V and J ends lost 3 bases and 4 bases respectively, with 16 bases between them. CDR3 length: 15 amino acids. The germline gives CDR1 GTSNPN, CDR2 SVGIG (reference sequence).

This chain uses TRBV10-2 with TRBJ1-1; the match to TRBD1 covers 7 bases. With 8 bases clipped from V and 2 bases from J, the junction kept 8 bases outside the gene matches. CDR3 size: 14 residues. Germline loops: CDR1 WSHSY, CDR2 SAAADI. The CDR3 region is CASAGQVRNTEAFF. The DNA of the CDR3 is TGCGCCAGCGCTGGACAGGTGAGAAACACTGAAGCTTTCTTT.

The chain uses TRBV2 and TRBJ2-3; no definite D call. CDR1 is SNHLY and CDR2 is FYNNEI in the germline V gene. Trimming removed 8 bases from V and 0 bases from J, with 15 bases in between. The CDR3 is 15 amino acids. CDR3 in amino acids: CASGDDGSSTDTQYF. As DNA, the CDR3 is TGTGCCAGCGGAGACGACGGATCAAGCACAGATACGCAGTATTTT.

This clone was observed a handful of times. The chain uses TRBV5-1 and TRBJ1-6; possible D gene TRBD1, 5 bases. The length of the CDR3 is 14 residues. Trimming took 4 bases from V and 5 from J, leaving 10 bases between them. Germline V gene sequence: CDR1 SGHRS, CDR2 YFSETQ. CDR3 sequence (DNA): TGCGCCAGCAGCGATTTACAGGATAATTCACCCCTCCACTTT. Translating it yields CASSDLQDNSPLHF.

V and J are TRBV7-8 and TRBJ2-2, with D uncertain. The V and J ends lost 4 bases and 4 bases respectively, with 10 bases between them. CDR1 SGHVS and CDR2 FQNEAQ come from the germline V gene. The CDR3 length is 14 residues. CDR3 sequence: CASSSSGVTGELFF. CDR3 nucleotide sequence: TGTGCCAGCAGCTCCTCGGGTGTCACCGGGGAGCTGTTTTTT.

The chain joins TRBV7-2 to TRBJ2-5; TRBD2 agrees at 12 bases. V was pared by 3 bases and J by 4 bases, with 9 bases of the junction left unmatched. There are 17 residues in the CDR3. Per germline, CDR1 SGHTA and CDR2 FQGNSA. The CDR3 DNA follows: TGTGCCAGCAGCTTCCAACTAGCGGGGGGCGGGGGAGAGACCCAGTACTTC. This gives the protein CASSFQLAGGGGETQYF.

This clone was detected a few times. The CDR3 region has the DNA TGTGCCTGGAGTAAAGGGACAGCCAACACTGAAGCTTTCTTT. This translates into CAWSKGTANTEAFF. V is TRBV30 and J is TRBJ1-1; TRBD1 aligns across 7 bases. The V gene's germline CDR1 is GTSNPN and CDR2 SVGIG (reference sequence). With V trimmed by 2 bases and J by 2 bases, 5 bases remained unmatched. The CDR3 consists of 14 residues.

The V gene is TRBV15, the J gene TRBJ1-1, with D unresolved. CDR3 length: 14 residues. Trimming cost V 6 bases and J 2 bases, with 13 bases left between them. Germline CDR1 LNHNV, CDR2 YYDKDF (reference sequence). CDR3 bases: TGTGCCACCAGTATGGGCCGAGCAAACACTGAAGCTTTCTTT. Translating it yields CATSMGRANTEAFF.

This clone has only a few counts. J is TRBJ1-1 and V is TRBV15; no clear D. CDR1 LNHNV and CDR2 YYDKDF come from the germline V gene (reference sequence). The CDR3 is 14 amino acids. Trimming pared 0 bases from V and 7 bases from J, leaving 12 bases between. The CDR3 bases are TGTGCCACCAGCAGAGATCTATGGGCAGGTGAAGCTTTCTTT. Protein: CATSRDLWAGEAFF.

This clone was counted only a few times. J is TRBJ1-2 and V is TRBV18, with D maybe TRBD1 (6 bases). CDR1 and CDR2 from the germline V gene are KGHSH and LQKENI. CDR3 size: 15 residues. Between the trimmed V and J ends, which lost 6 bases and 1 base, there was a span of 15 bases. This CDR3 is CASSSGTTHNYGYTF. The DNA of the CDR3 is TGTGCCAGCTCCTCCGGGACAACTCATAACTATGGCTACACCTTC.

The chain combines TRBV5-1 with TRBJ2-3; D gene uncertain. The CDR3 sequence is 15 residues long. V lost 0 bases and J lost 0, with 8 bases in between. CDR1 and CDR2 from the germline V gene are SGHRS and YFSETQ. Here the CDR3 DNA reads TGCGCCAGCAGCTTGGAAGACTCGAGCACAGATACGCAGTATTTT. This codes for CASSLEDSSTDTQYF.

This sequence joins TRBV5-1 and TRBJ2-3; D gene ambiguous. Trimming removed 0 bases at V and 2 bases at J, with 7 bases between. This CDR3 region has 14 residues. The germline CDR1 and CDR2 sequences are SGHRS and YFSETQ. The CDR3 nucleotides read TGCGCCAGCAGCTTGGCCATTCCCACAGATACGCAGTATTTT. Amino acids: CASSLAIPTDTQYF.

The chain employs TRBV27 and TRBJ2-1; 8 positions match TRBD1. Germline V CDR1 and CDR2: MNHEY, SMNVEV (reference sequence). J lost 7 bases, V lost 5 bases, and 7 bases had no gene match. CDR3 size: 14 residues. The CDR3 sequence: CASSQDRAGNEQFF. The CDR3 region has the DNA TGTGCCAGCAGTCAGGACAGGGCGGGGAATGAGCAGTTCTTC.